The text below deals with one TCR beta chain. Antigen: not known. The sample originates from a study of T cell repertoires in cytomegalovirus infection. Study details: From public TCR beta signatures came an indication of both CMV infection and matching HLA type.

General study findings and limits: Dominating the ex vivo response were TCR beta clonotypes that were CMV-specific and HLA-C-restricted.

The CDR3 sequence is 14 residues long. In germline, CDR1 is MDHEN, CDR2 SYDVKM. The ends were cut back, 7 bases at V and 2 bases at J, with 12 bases in the middle. Via MiXCR, TCRdb re-called the reads, giving one row per CDR3 protein. The sample lists some 400,000 distinct CDR3 sequences, approximately 31% seen once, with roughly 15% in the top ten. The chain is built from TRBV28 and TRBJ2-1, with D hard to call. Sample: PBMCs. The receptor was isolated from a human donor in good health (CMV status not recorded). Some clones in this sample may be carry-over from other donors' samples. The CDR3 region has the DNA TGTGCCAGCACCCACCTTGTAACCTACAATGAGCAGTTCTTC. Translating it yields CASTHLVTYNEQFF. Full variable domain (missing parts from reference TRBV28 and TRBJ2-1): DVKVTQSSRYLVKRTGEKVFLECVQDMDHENMFWYRQDPGLGLRLIYFSYDVKMKEKGDIPEGYSVSREKKERFSLILESASTNQTSMYLCASTHLVTYNEQFFGPGTRLTVL.